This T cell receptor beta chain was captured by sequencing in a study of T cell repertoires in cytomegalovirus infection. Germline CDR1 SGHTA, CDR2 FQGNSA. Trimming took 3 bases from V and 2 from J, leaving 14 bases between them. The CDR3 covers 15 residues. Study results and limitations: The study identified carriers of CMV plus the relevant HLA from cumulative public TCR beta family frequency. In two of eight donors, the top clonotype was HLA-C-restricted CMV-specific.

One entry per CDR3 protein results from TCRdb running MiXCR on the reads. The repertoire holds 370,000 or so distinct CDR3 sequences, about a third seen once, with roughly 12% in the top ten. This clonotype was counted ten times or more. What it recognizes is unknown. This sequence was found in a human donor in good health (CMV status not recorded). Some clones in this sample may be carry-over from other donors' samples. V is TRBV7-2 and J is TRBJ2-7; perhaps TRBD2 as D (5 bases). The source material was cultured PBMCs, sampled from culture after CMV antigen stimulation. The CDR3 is CASSLEARQAYEQYF. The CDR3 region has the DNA TGTGCCAGCAGCTTGGAGGCTCGACAAGCCTACGAGCAGTACTTC.